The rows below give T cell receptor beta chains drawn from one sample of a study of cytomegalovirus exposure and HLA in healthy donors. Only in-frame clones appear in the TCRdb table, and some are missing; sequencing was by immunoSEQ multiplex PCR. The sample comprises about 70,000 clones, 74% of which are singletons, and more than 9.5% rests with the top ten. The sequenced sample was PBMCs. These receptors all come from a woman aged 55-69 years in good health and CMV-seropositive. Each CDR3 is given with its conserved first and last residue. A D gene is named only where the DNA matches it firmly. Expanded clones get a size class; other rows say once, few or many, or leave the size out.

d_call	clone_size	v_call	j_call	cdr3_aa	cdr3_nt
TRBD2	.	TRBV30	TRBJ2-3	CAGSGGAVDTQYF	TGTGCCGGGAGCGGGGGGGCCGTAGATACGCAGTATTTT
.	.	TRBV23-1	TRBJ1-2	CASSQAPFGSGRNGYTF	TGCGCCAGCAGTCAAGCCCCATTTGGCTCAGGGCGGAATGGCTACACCTTC
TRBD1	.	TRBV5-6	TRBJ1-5	CASSRTGDGQPQHF	TGTGCCAGCAGCCGGACAGGGGATGGTCAGCCCCAGCATTTT
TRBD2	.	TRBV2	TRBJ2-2	CASSAGTSGITVTGELFF	TGTGCCAGCAGTGCCGGGACTAGCGGCATTACCGTGACCGGGGAGCTGTTTTTT
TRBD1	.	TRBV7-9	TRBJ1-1	CASSRGQGAIEAFF	TGTGCCAGCAGTAGAGGACAGGGGGCTATTGAAGCTTTCTTT
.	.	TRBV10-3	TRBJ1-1	CASWDGLMNTEAFF	TGTGCCTCCTGGGATGGACTTATGAACACTGAAGCTTTCTTT
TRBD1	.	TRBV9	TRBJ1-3	CASSPRQGFSGNTIYF	TGTGCCAGCAGCCCCCGACAGGGCTTCTCTGGAAACACCATATATTTT
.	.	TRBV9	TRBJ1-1	CASGPGTEAFF	TGTGCCAGCGGGCCCGGCACTGAAGCTTTCTTT
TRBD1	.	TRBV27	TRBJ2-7	CASSLSSTGALSYEQYF	TGTGCCAGCAGTCTCTCTTCTACAGGGGCCCTATCCTACGAGCAGTACTTC
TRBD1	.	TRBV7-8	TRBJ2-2	CASSFLIGTGNAGELFF	TGTGCCAGCAGCTTCCTAATCGGGACAGGGAACGCCGGGGAGCTGTTTTTT
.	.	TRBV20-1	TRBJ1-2	CSAGTTYGYTF	TGCAGTGCTGGGACTACGTATGGCTACACCTTC
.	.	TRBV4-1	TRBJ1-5	CASSQAQDQPQHF	TGCGCCAGCAGCCAGGCCCAAGATCAGCCCCAGCATTTT
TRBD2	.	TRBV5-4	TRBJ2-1	CASEAGGGYNEQFF	TGTGCCAGCGAAGCGGGAGGAGGGTACAATGAGCAGTTCTTC
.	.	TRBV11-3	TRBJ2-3	CASSWGDSFTDTQYF	TGTGCCAGCAGCTGGGGGGACAGTTTCACAGATACGCAGTATTTT
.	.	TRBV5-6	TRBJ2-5	CASSLGHLKRGQYF	TGTGCCAGCAGCTTGGGGCACCTCAAGAGAGGCCAGTACTTC
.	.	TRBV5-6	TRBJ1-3	CASSLRLRDSSGNTIYF	TGTGCCAGCAGCCTTCGCCTCAGGGATTCCTCTGGAAACACCATATATTTT
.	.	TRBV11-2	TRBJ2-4	CASSSRLAKNIQYF	TGTGCCAGCAGTTCTAGACTAGCCAAAAACATTCAGTACTTC
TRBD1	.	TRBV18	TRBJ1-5	CASSRDRGNQPQHF	TGTGCCAGCTCACGGGACAGGGGCAATCAGCCCCAGCATTTT
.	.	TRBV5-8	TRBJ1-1	CASSPGYTEAFF	TGTGCCAGCAGCCCAGGGTACACTGAAGCTTTCTTT
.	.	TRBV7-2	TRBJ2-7	CASSLGALSEQYF	TGTGCCAGCAGCTTAGGGGCGCTCTCCGAGCAGTACTTC
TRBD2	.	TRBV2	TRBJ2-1	CAGVPGGGAEQFF	TGTGCCGGAGTTCCGGGGGGTGGGGCTGAGCAGTTCTTC
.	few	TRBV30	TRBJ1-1	CACTLNTEAFF	TGTGCCTGTACTTTGAACACTGAAGCTTTCTTT
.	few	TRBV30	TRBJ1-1	CAWSSQGYTEAFF	TGTGCCTGGAGTTCACAGGGTTACACTGAAGCTTTCTTT
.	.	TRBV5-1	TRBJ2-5	CASSLVPGETQYF	TGCGCCAGCAGCTTGGTTCCAGGGGAGACCCAGTACTTC
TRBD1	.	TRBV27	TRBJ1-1	CASSRHRGGTEAFF	TGTGCCAGCAGTCGGCACAGGGGAGGCACTGAAGCTTTCTTT
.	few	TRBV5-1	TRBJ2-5	CASSLVGQQETQYF	TGCGCCAGCAGCTTGGTAGGACAGCAAGAGACCCAGTACTTC
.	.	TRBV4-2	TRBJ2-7	CASSQEQAPSYEQYF	TGTGCCAGCAGCCAAGAGCAGGCGCCTTCTTACGAGCAGTACTTC
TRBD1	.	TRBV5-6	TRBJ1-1	CASSSGQGAHTEAFF	TGTGCCAGCAGCTCTGGACAGGGGGCCCACACTGAAGCTTTCTTT
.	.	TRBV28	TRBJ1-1	CASSLTVTEAFF	TGTGCCAGCAGTTTAACGGTCACTGAAGCTTTCTTT
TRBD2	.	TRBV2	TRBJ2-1	CASSSRTSGIGNEQFF	TGTGCCAGCAGTTCCCGGACTAGCGGGATTGGGAATGAGCAGTTCTTC
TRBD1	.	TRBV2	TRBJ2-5	CASSTDRGETQYF	TGTGCCAGCAGTACGGACAGGGGGGAGACCCAGTACTTC
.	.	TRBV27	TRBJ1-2	CASSLGPIYGYTF	TGTGCCAGCAGTCTGGGGCCGATTTATGGCTACACCTTC
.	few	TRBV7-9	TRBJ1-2	CASSLQTGDNYGYTF	TGTGCCAGCAGCTTACAAACAGGAGATAACTATGGCTACACCTTC
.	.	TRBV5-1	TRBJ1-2	CASSRTDYGYTF	TGCGCCAGCAGTCGGACAGACTATGGCTACACCTTC
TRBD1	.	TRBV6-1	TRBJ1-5	CASIPDRANQPQHF	TGTGCCAGCATCCCGGACAGGGCTAATCAGCCCCAGCATTTT
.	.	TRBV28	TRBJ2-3	CASSTGPTQYF	TGTGCCAGCAGTACAGGGCCAACGCAGTATTTT